This TCR beta chain was sequenced in a study of T cell repertoires in cytomegalovirus infection (dated 2019 in TCRdb). For context, the study as a whole: Peptide stimulations targeted recently identified HLA-C-restricted CMV epitopes, whose presentation resists viral immunomodulation, together with well-studied HLA-B-restricted epitopes. Donor HLA type was relevant to the analysis, as public TCR beta signatures indicated carriage of CMV infection together with the matching HLA type. The study at large found these results: In both this cohort and an independent roughly 350-donor cohort, the cumulative frequency of public TCR beta family members distinguished carriers of CMV infection plus the relevant HLA type. The ex vivo response was dominated by HLA-C-restricted CMV-specific TCR beta clonotypes, and the single most frequent clonotype in two of eight donors was supplied by these HLA-C-restricted clonotypes.

Note on this clonotype: There is no known antigen for this receptor. One end of the junction does not line up with germline, which may come from a read error.

This specimen's treatment or condition label, interpreted: in vitro stimulation with specific CMV peptide epitopes to enrich CMV-specific T cells. The cysteine opens and the phenylalanine closes a CDR3 of 18 amino acids. Just the 54-base CDR3 DNA is kept, in frame starting at base 1. Data came from an Illumina HiSeq 1500. Clones were called with MiXCR by TCRdb after fastp trimmed the public reads at Q25, and only in-frame beta chains were retained. Entries are consolidated by CDR3 protein sequence, retaining the most common genes and DNA. The sample table holds over 250,000 distinct CDR3 sequences, of which less than 25% were seen once. Approximately 19% of the sample is held by the ten biggest clonotypes.

The TCR sequence derives from a human donor in good health (CMV status not recorded). Some clones in this sample may be carry-over from other donors' samples. Sequencing used cultured PBMCs, obtained from culture after CMV antigen stimulation. The sequence joins TRBV12-3 or TRBV12-4 to TRBJ2-6; 8 junctional bases match TRBD1. The CDR3: CVSSLARGQVSGANVLTF. The DNA is TGTGTCAGCAGTTTAGCGCGGGGACAGGTCTCTGGGGCCAACGTCCTGACTTTC.